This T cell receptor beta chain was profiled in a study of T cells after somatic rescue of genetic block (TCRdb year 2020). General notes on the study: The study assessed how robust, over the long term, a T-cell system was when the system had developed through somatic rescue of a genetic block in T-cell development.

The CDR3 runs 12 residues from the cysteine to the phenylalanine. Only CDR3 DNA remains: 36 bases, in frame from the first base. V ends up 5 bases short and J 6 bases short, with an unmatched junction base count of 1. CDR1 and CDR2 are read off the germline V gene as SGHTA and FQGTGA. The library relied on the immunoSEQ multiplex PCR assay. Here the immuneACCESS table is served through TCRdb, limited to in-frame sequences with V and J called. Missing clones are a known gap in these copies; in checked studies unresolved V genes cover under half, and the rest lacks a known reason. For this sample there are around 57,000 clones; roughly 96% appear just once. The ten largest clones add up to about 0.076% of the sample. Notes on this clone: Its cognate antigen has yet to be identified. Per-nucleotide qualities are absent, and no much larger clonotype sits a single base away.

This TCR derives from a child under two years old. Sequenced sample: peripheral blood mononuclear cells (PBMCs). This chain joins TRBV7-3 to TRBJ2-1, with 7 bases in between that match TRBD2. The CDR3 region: CASSPGGNEQFF. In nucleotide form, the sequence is TGTGCCAGCAGCCCGGGGGGCAATGAGCAGTTCTTC.